The clone carrying this TCR beta chain was seen more than once but under ten times. Its antigen is currently unknown. The sample is drawn from a study of Graves' ophthalmopathy and Graves' hyperthyroidism. The authors amplified TCR beta CDR3 regions from RNA transcripts. RT-PCR in the first round used HTBI primers; a second-round multiplex PCR followed. In TCRdb, the multiplex PCR reads were re-called with MiXCR into one record per CDR3 protein. The data show over 150,000 distinct CDR3 sequences, approximately 38% seen once. Researchers turned away patients with other autoimmune diseases, uncontrolled infections, pregnancy or lactation. The source of the PBMCs was 8.5 to 10 ml of fresh peripheral blood. Germline CDR1 MNHNS, CDR2 SASEGT. The CDR3 is 13 residues long. The V end lost 7 bases, the J end lost 4 bases, and 13 bases lay between the germline ends. Study findings and constraints: Separation of ophthalmopathy from stable hyperthyroidism was achieved by a 13-signature model, at 85% to 90% sensitivity and under 83% specificity. Blood also carried most expanded thyroid clonotypes exceeding 0.001 frequency.

The chain employs TRBV6-1 and TRBJ2-5; D unclear. Sequenced input: peripheral blood. This clonotype was sampled from a woman aged 40-49 years with Graves' ophthalmopathy. CDR3 in DNA: TGTGCCAGCATTCAATCGGGCGCAGAGACCCAGTACTTC. Protein product: CASIQSGAETQYF.